The text below deals with one T cell receptor beta chain. Its antigen is not yet known. No much larger clone is present one base from it, and per-base qualities are unavailable. The record originates from a study of T-cell memory formation after mild COVID-19 (dated by TCRdb to about 2021). About the investigation overall: TCR sequence clusters from the two donors were found to be largely donor specific. Longitudinal TCRalpha and TCRbeta repertoire sequencing tracked T-cell clones expanding and contracting after mild COVID-19 in two donors. Two young, previously healthy adult volunteers, one female and one male, were included in the cohort. The research as a whole found: Contracting CD4+ clones appeared mostly in the CM and EM memory subsets, whereas CD8+ clones were enriched in EMRA. Some responding clones were found in pre-infection memory, which suggests that pre-existing cross-reactive memory T cells took part in the SARS-CoV-2 response. Only a couple of mild cases were covered in the study, and larger cohorts including severe cases with pre-infection samples were considered necessary. SARS-CoV-2 specificity of the second-wave clones peaking on day 37 was not confirmed. Clones that contracted from day 15 to 85 showed balanced CD4/CD8 phenotypes, whereas a second wave of clones that expanded from day 15 to 37 leaned towards CD4+.

Reads for this sample came from an Illumina NovaSeq 6000. TCRalpha and TCRbeta cDNA libraries were built by 5'RACE with constant-segment primers, adding sample barcodes and unique molecular identifiers. RNA was extracted from every sample with Trizol reagent. Library amplification was performed in two PCR steps, and a second sample barcode and Illumina TruSeq adapters were introduced in the second step. Sequencing of libraries was performed on an Illumina NovaSeq with 2 x 150 bp paired-end reads. Per the original workflow: Reads were demultiplexed and collapsed into UMI-guided consensus sequences with migec v1.2.7. Using mixcr v2.1.11, the UMI consensuses were aligned to TRA and TRB V and J templates and assembled into clonotypes. Expanded or contracted clonotypes were those called significant by both edgeR and NoisET, with noise models trained on biological replicates. For edgeR calls, the thresholds were a false discovery rate-adjusted p below 0.01 and a log2 fold-change of 1. As an exploratory analysis of dynamics, PCA with hierarchical clustering was applied to max-normalized trajectories of the 1000 most abundant clonotypes. The CD4 or CD8 phenotype of responding clones was assigned using the separately sequenced CD4+ and CD8+ repertoires. The public sequencing data were trimmed at Q25 with fastp and processed into clonotypes with MiXCR by TCRdb, which kept only in-frame beta chains. CDR3 protein duplicates are merged, each entry listing the most common genes and DNA. The V and J calls come from TCRdb's annotation, not from the publication. The sample table lists around 250,000 distinct CDR3 sequences, under 20% of them with a count of one. The ten largest clones represent roughly 20% of the sample.

Ficoll-Paque density gradient centrifugation was used to isolate PBMCs. Including the terminal cysteine and phenylalanine, the CDR3 comprises 13 residues. The only DNA kept is the CDR3, 39 bases in frame from the first base. CDR1 is given as MNHEY and CDR2 as SVGAGI, both from the germline V gene. V and J are truncated by 0 bases and 7 bases respectively, leaving an intervening sequence of 4 bases. This clonotype was obtained from a young man who had mild COVID-19 (a few samples of this study predate the infection). The sample titles of this study are shuffled in the database, so cell type and time point are left out; the donor was told from shared clones. Specimen: PBMCs or a T cell subset sorted from them (not recorded which). This sequence uses TRBV6-5 and TRBJ1-6, with the identity of the D gene unclear. The CDR3 corresponds to CASSYSINSPLHF. The nucleotides read TGTGCCAGCAGTTACTCGATCAATTCACCCCTCCACTTT.